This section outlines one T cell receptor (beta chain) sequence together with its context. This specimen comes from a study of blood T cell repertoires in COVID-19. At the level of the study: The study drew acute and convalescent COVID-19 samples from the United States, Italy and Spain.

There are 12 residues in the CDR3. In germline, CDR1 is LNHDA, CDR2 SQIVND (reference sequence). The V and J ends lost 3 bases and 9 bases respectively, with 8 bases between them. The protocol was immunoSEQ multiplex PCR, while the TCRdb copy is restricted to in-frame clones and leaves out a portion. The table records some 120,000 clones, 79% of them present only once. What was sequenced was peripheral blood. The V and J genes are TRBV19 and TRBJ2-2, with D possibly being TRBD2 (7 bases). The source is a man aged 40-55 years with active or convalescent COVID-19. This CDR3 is CASSIGGRELFF. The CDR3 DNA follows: TGTGCCAGTAGTATCGGGGGGCGGGAGCTGTTTTTT. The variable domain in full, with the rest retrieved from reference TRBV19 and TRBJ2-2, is DGGITQSPKYLFRKEGQNVTLSCEQNLNHDAMYWYRQDPGQGLRLIYYSQIVNDFQKGDIAEGYSVSREKKESFPLTVTSAQKNPTAFYLCASSIGGRELFFGEGSRLTVL.